Listed here is a single TCR beta chain. The antigen is undetermined. Other DNA sequences in the same sample also yield this CDR3. Healthy HIV-negative adults with no recent acute infections or vaccinations were recruited as donors. This sample was included in a study of shared clonotypes between healthy human individuals. Study findings and constraints: Clonotype sharing among donors was thought likely to change with sequencing depth.

Germline CDR1 is SGDLS and CDR2 is YYNGEE. The CDR3 is 13 residues long. V was cut by 0 bases and J by 3 bases, with 7 bases left in between. Profiled with immunoSEQ multiplex PCR; TCRdb holds only in-frame clones, not every one. The repertoire consists of around 370,000 clones, with roughly 96% occurring once and the leading ten covering about 0.34%. V usage is TRBV9 and J usage is TRBJ2-7, with D tentatively TRBD1 (5 bases). The sequenced material came from memory CD8+ T cells sorted from blood. This sample's subset: CD45RO+ cells pooled with CCR7-negative TemRA cells. This clonotype was sampled from a man in his thirties or forties in good health. The CDR3 loop reads CASSVDRGYEQYF. Here the CDR3 DNA reads TGTGCCAGCAGCGTAGATAGGGGCTACGAGCAGTACTTC.